This T cell receptor (beta chain) was identified during a study of response to subunit inactivated influenza vaccine. General study points: Only a handful of new T cells, the authors suggested, are recruited with each seasonal influenza vaccination.

The V gene lost 5 bases and the J gene lost 3 bases, with 14 bases spanning the gap. Germline CDR1 and CDR2: MNHNS and SASEGT. This CDR3 is 14 amino acids long. TCRdb itself ran the RT-PCR reads through MiXCR, one entry per CDR3 protein. Here the sample spans roughly 570,000 distinct CDR3 sequences, over 10% being singletons. A note on this clonotype: Antigen unknown.

The sequenced sample was PBMCs from blood, obtained more than 35 days after vaccination. The gene calls are TRBV6-1 and TRBJ2-7; possibly TRBD2 for D (6 bases). This TCR came from a man aged 45-65 years who received an inactivated influenza vaccine. In DNA, the CDR3 is TGTGCCAGCAGTCGCGGAGGGGCGGGCTACGAGCAGTACTTC. It codes for CASSRGGAGYEQYF.